This TCR beta chain was sequenced during a study of cytomegalovirus exposure and HLA in healthy donors. Findings and limits, study-wide: Most TCR sequences were seen very rarely across donors, but some public TCRs occurred in many. CMV antigen specificity was confirmed in vitro for a few CMV-associated chains. The authors judged a highly shared variant cluster likely a sequencing artifact.

Germline CDR1 reads GTSNPN; CDR2 reads SVGIG (reference sequence). This CDR3 is built from 12 residues. The V end was cut by 0 bases, the J end by 5 bases, with 7 bases between. Use of 60 Vbeta and 13 Jbeta primers characterized the PCR. The repertoire was sequenced with immunoSEQ multiplex PCR; TCRdb's copy has only in-frame clones and lacks some. The sample lists 90,000 to 120,000 clones, 65% to 80% seen once, with roughly 3.9% in the top ten. For this clone: Its target is not known.

There were likely unrecorded immune exposures, though donors were nominally healthy when sampled. Sequencing was performed on PBMCs. V usage is TRBV30 and J usage is TRBJ1-1; no definite D call. The clonotype originates from a male donor in good health and CMV-seronegative. CDR3 sequence (DNA): TGTGCCTGGAGTGTACTTGCAACTGAAGCTTTCTTT. It translates to CAWSVLATEAFF.